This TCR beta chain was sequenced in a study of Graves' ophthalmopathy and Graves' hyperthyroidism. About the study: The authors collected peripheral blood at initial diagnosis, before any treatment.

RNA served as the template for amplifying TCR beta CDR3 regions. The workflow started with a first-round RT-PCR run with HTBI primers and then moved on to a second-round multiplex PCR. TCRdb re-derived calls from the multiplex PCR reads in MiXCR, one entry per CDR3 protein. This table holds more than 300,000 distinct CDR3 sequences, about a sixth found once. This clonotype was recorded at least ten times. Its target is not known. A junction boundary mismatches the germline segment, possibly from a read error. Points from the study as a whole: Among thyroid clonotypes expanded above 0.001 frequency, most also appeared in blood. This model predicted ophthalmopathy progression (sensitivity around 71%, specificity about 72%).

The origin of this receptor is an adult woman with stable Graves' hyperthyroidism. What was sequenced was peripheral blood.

The CDR3 loop is CASSIQATYDYTF. CDR3 in DNA: TGTGCCAGCAGTATACAAGCAACCTATGACTACACCTTC. The rearrangement uses TRBV12-3 or TRBV12-4 and TRBJ1-2; D remains ambiguous. CDR3 length equals 13 residues.